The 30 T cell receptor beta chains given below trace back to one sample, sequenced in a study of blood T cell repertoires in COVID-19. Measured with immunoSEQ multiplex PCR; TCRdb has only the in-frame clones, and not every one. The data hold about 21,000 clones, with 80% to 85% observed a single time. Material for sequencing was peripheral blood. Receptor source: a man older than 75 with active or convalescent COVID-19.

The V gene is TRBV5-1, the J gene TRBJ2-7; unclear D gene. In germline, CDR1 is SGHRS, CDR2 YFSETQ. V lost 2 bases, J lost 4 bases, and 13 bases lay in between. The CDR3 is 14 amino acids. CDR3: CASSFSGPPYEQYF. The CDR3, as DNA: TGCGCCAGCAGCTTTTCAGGCCCTCCTTACGAGCAGTACTTC.

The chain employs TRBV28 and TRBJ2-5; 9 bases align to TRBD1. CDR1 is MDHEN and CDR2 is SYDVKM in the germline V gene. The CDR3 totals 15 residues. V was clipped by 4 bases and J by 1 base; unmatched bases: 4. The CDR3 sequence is CASSSLTGGQETQYF. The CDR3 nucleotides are TGTGCCAGCAGTTCACTGACAGGGGGCCAAGAGACCCAGTACTTC. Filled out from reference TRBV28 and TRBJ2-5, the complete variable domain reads DVKVTQSSRYLVKRTGEKVFLECVQDMDHENMFWYRQDPGLGLRLIYFSYDVKMKEKGDIPEGYSVSREKKERFSLILESASTNQTSMYLCASSSLTGGQETQYFGPGTRLLVL.

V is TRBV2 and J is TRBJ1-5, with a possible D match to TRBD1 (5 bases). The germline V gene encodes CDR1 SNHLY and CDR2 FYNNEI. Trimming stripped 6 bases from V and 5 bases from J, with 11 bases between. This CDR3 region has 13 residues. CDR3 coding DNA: TGTGCCAGCAGCATGGACATCGATCAGCCCCAGCATTTT. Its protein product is CASSMDIDQPQHF.

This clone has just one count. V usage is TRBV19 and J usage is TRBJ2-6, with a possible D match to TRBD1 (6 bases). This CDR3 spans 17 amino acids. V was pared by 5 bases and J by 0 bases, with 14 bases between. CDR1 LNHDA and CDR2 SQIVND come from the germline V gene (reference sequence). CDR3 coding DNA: TGTGCCAGTAGTCTCCAGGGGTCTAGCTCTGGGGCCAACGTCCTGACTTTC. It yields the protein CASSLQGSSSGANVLTF.

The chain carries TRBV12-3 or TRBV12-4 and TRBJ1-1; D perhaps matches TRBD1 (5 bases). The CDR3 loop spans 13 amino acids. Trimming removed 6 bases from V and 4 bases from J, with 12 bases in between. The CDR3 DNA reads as TGTGCCAGCAGCCCACTGGGGGGCACTGAAGCTTTCTTT. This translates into CASSPLGGTEAFF.

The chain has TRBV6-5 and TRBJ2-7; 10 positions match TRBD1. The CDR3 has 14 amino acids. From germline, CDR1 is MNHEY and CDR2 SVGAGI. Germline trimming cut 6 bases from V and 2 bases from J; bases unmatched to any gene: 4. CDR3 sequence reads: CASSHDRGPYEQYF. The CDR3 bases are TGTGCCAGCAGCCATGACAGGGGGCCCTACGAGCAGTACTTC.

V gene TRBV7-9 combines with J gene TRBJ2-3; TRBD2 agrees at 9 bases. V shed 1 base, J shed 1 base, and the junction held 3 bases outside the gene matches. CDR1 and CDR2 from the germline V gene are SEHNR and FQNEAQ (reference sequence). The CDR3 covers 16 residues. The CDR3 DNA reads TGTGCCAGCAGCTTAGGGCGGGGGGGTGGCACAGATACGCAGTATTTT. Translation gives CASSLGRGGGTDTQYF.

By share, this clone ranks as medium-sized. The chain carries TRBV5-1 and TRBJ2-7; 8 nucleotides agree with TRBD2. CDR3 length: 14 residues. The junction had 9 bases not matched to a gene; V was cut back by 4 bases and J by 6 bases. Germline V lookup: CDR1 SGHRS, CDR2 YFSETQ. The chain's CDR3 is CASSPGGPQREQYF. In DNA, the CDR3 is TGCGCCAGCAGCCCGGGGGGGCCTCAGCGCGAGCAGTACTTC.

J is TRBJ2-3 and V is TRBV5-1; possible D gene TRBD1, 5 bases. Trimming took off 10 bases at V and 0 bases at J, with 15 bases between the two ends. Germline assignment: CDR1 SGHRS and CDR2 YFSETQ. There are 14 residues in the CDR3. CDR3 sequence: CASRQGLSTDTQYF. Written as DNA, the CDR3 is TGCGCCTCCCGGCAGGGCCTTAGCACAGATACGCAGTATTTT.

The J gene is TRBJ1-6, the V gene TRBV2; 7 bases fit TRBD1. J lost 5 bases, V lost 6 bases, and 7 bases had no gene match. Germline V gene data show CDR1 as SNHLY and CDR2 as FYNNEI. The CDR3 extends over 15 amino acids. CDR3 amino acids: CASREDRHNNSPLHF. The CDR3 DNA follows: TGTGCCAGCAGGGAGGACAGGCACAATAATTCACCCCTCCACTTT.

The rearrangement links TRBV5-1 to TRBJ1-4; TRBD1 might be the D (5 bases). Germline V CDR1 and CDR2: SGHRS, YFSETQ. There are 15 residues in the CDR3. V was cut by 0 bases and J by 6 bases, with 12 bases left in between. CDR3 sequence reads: CASSLEAGRDEKLFF. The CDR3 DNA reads TGCGCCAGCAGCTTGGAAGCAGGGAGGGATGAAAAACTGTTTTTT.

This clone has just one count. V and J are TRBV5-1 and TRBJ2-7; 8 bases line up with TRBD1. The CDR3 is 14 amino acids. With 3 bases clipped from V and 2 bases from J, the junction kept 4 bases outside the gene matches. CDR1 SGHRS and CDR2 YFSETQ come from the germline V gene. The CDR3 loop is CASSSQGGPYEQYF. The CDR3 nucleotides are TGCGCCAGCAGCTCACAGGGGGGCCCCTACGAGCAGTACTTC.

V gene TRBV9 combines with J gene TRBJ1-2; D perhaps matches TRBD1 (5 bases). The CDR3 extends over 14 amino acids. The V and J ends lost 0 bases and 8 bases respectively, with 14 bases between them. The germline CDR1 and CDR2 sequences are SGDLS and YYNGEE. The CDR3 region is CASSVAGGARGYTF. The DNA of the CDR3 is TGTGCCAGCAGCGTAGCAGGAGGGGCGAGAGGCTACACCTTC.

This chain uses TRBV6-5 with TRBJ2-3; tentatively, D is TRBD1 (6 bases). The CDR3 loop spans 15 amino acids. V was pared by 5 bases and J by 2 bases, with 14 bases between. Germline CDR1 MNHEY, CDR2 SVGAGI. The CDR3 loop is CASSPGTFFTDTQYF. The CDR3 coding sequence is TGTGCCAGCAGTCCGGGGACATTCTTCACAGATACGCAGTATTTT.

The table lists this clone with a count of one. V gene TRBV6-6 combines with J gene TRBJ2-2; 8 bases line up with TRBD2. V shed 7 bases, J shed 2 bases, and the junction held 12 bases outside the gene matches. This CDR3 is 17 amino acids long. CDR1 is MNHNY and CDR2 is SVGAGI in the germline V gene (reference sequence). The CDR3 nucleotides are TGTGCCAGCATCCGATCCCCCGGGGGGGGCAACACCGGGGAGCTGTTTTTT. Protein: CASIRSPGGGNTGELFF.

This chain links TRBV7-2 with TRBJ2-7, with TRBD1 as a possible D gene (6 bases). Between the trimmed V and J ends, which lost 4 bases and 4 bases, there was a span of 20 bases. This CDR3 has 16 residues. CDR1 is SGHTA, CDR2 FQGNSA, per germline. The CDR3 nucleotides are TGTGCCAGCAGCTGGGGGCCACGGCAGGGGAGATACGAGCAGTACTTC. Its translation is CASSWGPRQGRYEQYF.

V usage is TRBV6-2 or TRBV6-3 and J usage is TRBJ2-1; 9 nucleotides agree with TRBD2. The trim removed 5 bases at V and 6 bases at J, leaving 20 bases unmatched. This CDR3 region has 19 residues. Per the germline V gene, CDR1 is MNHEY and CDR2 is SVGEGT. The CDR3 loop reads CASSPWGWGLAGIINEQFF. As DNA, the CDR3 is TGTGCCAGCAGTCCCTGGGGATGGGGGCTAGCGGGAATCATCAATGAGCAGTTCTTC.

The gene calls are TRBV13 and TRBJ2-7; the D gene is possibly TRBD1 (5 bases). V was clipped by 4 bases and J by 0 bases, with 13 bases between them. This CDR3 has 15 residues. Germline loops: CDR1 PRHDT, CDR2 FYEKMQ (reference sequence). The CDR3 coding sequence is TGTGCCAGCAGCTCGTCCGGTAGGGGCTCCTACGAGCAGTACTTC. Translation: CASSSSGRGSYEQYF.

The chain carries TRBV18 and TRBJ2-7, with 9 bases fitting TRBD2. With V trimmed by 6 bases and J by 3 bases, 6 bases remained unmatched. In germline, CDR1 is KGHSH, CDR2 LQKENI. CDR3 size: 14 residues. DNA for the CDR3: TGTGCCAGCTCCCCGCAGCGGGAGGTCTACGAGCAGTACTTC. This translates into CASSPQREVYEQYF.

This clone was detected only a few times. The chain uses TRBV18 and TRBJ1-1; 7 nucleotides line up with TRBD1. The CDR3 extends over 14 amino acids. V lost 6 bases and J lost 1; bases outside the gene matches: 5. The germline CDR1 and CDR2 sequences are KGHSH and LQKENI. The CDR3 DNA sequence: TGTGCCAGCTCCTTGACAGGGCCGAACACTGAAGCTTTCTTT. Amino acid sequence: CASSLTGPNTEAFF.

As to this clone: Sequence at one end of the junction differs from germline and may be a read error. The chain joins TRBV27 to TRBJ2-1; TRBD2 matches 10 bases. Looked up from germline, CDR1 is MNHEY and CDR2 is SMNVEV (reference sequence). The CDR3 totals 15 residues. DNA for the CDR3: TGTGCCAGCAGTCGCCCGCTAGCGGGAGACAAGGAGCAGTTCTTC. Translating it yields CASSRPLAGDKEQFF.

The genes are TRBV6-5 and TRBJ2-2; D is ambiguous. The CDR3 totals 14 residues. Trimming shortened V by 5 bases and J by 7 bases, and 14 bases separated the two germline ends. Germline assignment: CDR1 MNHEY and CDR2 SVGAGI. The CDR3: CASSQQHRFGELFF. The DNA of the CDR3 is TGTGCCAGCAGTCAACAGCACCGATTCGGGGAGCTGTTTTTT.

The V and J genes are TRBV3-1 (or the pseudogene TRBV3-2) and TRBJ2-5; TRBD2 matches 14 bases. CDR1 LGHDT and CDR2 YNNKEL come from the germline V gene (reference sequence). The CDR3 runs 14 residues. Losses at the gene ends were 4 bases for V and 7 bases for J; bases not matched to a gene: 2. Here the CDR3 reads CASSPGTSGGTQYF. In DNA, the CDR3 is TGTGCCAGCAGCCCCGGGACTAGCGGGGGGACCCAGTACTTC.

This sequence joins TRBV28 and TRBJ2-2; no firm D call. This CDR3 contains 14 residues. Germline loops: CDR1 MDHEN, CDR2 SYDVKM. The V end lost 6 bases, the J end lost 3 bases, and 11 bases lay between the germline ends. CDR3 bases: TGTGCCAGCAGCTTACCACGGTACACCGGGGAGCTGTTTTTT. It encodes CASSLPRYTGELFF.

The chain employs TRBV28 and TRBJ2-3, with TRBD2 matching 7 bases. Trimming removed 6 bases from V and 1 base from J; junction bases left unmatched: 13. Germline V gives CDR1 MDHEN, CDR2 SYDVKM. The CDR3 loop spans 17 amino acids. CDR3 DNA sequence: TGTGCCAGCAGCGGGGGTGGGAGGGAGGTTGGCACAGATACGCAGTATTTT. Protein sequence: CASSGGGREVGTDTQYF. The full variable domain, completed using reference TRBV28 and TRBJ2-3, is DVKVTQSSRYLVKRTGEKVFLECVQDMDHENMFWYRQDPGLGLRLIYFSYDVKMKEKGDIPEGYSVSREKKERFSLILESASTNQTSMYLCASSGGGREVGTDTQYFGPGTRLTVL.

This CDR3 is CASSGRRGQDSPLHF. The CDR3 DNA is TGTGCCAGTAGTGGGAGACGGGGACAGGATTCACCCCTCCACTTT. V is TRBV19 and J is TRBJ1-6, with 8 bases fitting TRBD1. Germline CDR1 and CDR2: LNHDA and SQIVND (reference sequence). This CDR3 spans 15 amino acids. V lost 5 bases and J lost 8; bases outside the gene matches: 8.

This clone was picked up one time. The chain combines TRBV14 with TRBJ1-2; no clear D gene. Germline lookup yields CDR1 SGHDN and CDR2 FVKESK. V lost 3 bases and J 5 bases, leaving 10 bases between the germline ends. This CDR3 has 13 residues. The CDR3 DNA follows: TGTGCCAGCAGCCATACCCGGAGATATGGCTACACCTTC. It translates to CASSHTRRYGYTF.

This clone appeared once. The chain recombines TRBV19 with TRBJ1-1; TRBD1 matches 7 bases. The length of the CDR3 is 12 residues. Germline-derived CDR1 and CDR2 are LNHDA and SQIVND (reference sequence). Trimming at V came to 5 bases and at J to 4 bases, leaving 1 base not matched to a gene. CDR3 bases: TGTGCCAGTAGTCGACAGGGCACTGAAGCTTTCTTT. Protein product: CASSRQGTEAFF.

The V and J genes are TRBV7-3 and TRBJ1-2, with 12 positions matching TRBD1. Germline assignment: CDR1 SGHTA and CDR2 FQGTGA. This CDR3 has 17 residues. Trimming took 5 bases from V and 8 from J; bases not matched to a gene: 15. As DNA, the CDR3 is TGTGCCAGCAGCAATCGGGCCGGGACAGGGGGCCCGGAAGGCTACACCTTC. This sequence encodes CASSNRAGTGGPEGYTF.

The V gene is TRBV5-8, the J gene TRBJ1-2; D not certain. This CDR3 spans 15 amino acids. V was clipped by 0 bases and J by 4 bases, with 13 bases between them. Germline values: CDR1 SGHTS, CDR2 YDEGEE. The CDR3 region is CASSLERGQIYGYTF. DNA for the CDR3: TGTGCCAGCAGCTTGGAACGCGGGCAGATCTATGGCTACACCTTC.